The sequence of this T cell receptor (beta chain) was determined in a study of blood T cell repertoires in COVID-19. Across the whole study: Specimens from acute and convalescent COVID-19 originated in the United States, Italy and Spain.

Using immunoSEQ multiplex PCR, the repertoire was profiled, and TCRdb retains in-frame clones only, with some absent. The sample shows fewer than 300,000 clones, 75% to 95% of them seen only once. Enrollees, 18 to 89 years old, lived in about two dozen US areas. The V segment lost 5 bases and the J segment 4 bases; nucleotides outside the gene matches: 6. The CDR3 consists of 14 residues. Germline V lookup: CDR1 SEHNR, CDR2 FQNEAQ (reference sequence). The source is a woman aged 25 to 39 who had recovered from COVID-19. The genes are TRBV7-9 and TRBJ2-5; 8 bases are a match to TRBD1. The sample was PBMCs or T cells enriched from blood (not recorded which). CDR3 sequence reads: CASSSGQGGETQYF. DNA of the CDR3: TGTGCCAGCAGCAGTGGACAGGGTGGAGAGACCCAGTACTTC.